Below, 11 T cell receptor beta chains from the same sample are listed, as sequenced in a study of blood T cell repertoires in COVID-19. The assay was immunoSEQ multiplex PCR, and TCRdb's table has in-frame clones only and misses some. The profile covers roughly 200,000 clones, with nearly 90% appearing a single time and 0.6% to 0.8% taken by the ten largest. The sequencing input was peripheral blood. Receptors originate from a man in his forties or fifties with acute or convalescent COVID-19.

The rearrangement joins TRBV4-1 to TRBJ2-5, with TRBD2 matching over 8 bases. From germline, CDR1 is MGHRA and CDR2 YSYEKL. The CDR3 is 14 residues long. The trim removed 5 bases at V and 4 bases at J, leaving 6 bases unmatched. The CDR3 region has the DNA TGCGCCAGCAGCAACAGACTAGCGCCAGAGACCCAGTACTTC. Amino acids: CASSNRLAPETQYF.

The chain is built from TRBV15 and TRBJ2-7, with TRBD2 identical over 7 bases. The CDR3 sequence is 15 residues long. Looked up from germline, CDR1 is LNHNV and CDR2 is YYDKDF (reference sequence). Trimming at V came to 9 bases and at J to 5 bases, leaving 16 bases not matched to a gene. The CDR3 region has the DNA TGTGCCACTGCTTTGGACTCACGGAGCGGGGACGAGCAGTACTTC. Translating gives CATALDSRSGDEQYF.

The genes are TRBV7-6 and TRBJ2-1; the match to TRBD2 covers 13 bases. CDR1 is SGHVS and CDR2 is FNYEAQ in the germline V gene. The CDR3 loop spans 16 amino acids. V was clipped by 3 bases and J by 6 bases; unmatched bases: 5. CDR3 bases: TGTGCCAGCAGCTTCCCCGGGACTAGCGGGATCAATGAGCAGTTCTTC. This gives the protein CASSFPGTSGINEQFF. Drawing the rest from reference TRBV7-6 and TRBJ2-1, the complete variable domain is GAGVSQSPRYKVTKRGQDVALRCDPISGHVSLYWYRQALGQGPEFLTYFNYEAQQDKSGLPNDRFSAERPEGSISTLTIQRTEQRDSAMYRCASSFPGTSGINEQFFGPGTRLTVL.

The chain couples TRBV27 to TRBJ2-3; perhaps TRBD1 as D (6 bases). Germline-derived CDR1 and CDR2 are MNHEY and SMNVEV (reference sequence). The CDR3 sequence is 15 residues long. The germline V and J ends were trimmed by 6 bases and 6 bases, with 19 bases remaining between them. CDR3 in amino acids: CASSLTGNSYDTQYF. The CDR3 nucleotides read TGTGCCAGCAGCTTAACAGGGAACAGTTATGATACGCAGTATTTT.

The V call is TRBV7-9, the J call TRBJ2-2; 8 positions agree with TRBD2. V shed 8 bases, J shed 0 bases, and the junction held 5 bases outside the gene matches. CDR1 and CDR2 from the germline V gene are SEHNR and FQNEAQ (reference sequence). The CDR3 has 15 amino acids. The CDR3 DNA follows: TGTGCCAGCCAGGAGCGGGGGACGAACACCGGGGAGCTGTTTTTT. Its translation: CASQERGTNTGELFF.

The CDR3 here is CASSHSGDNEQFF. CDR3 bases: TGTGCCAGCAGTCATAGCGGCGACAATGAGCAGTTCTTC. The J gene is TRBJ2-1, the V gene TRBV7-9; D possibly corresponds to TRBD2 (6 bases). Trimming removed 6 bases at V and 5 bases at J, with 11 bases between. CDR1 and CDR2 (germline): SEHNR, FQNEAQ (reference sequence). The CDR3 runs 13 residues.

V usage is TRBV5-8 and J usage is TRBJ1-1; D gene ambiguous. The CDR3 runs to 11 residues. With 4 bases removed from V and 7 bases from J, the gap between germline ends came to 8 bases. From germline, CDR1 is SGHTS and CDR2 YDEGEE. CDR3 protein: CASSRGFEAFF. The CDR3 coding sequence is TGTGCCAGCAGCCGAGGGTTTGAAGCTTTCTTT.

V usage is TRBV19 and J usage is TRBJ1-2, with TRBD1 identical over 9 bases. Germline V gives CDR1 LNHDA, CDR2 SQIVND (reference sequence). The CDR3 contains 15 residues. V shed 5 bases, J shed 2 bases, and the junction held 6 bases outside the gene matches. CDR3 sequence: CASSFTGTGNYGYTF. In nucleotides, the CDR3 is TGTGCCAGTAGTTTCACCGGGACAGGGAACTATGGCTACACCTTC.

The chain recombines TRBV6-5 with TRBJ1-1, with D uncertain. Looked up from germline, CDR1 is MNHEY and CDR2 is SVGAGI. CDR3 length: 15 residues. Trimming left V 2 bases short and J 1 base short, with 11 bases between. The CDR3 region has the DNA TGTGCCAGCAGTTACGGGCTCCTGACGAACACTGAAGCTTTCTTT. Translated: CASSYGLLTNTEAFF.

The CDR3 DNA is TGCAGCGTTAGAGGGGGTGACTACAATGAGCAGTTCTTC. Translating gives CSVRGGDYNEQFF. J is TRBJ2-1 and V is TRBV29-1; possible D gene TRBD1, 6 bases. The CDR3 consists of 13 residues. V was shortened by 5 bases and J by 3 bases, with 11 bases between the two germline ends. CDR1 and CDR2 from the germline V gene are SQVTM and ANQGSEA.

This clone came up a few times. The CDR3 spells CASSGGSSQPQHF. In nucleotides, the CDR3 is TGCGCCAGCAGTGGAGGGTCCAGTCAGCCCCAGCATTTT. The V gene is TRBV10-1, the J gene TRBJ1-5; the D is unclear. The ends were cut back, 4 bases at V and 6 bases at J, with 10 bases in the middle. Germline V CDR1 and CDR2: WNHNN, SYGVQD (reference sequence). The CDR3 totals 13 residues.